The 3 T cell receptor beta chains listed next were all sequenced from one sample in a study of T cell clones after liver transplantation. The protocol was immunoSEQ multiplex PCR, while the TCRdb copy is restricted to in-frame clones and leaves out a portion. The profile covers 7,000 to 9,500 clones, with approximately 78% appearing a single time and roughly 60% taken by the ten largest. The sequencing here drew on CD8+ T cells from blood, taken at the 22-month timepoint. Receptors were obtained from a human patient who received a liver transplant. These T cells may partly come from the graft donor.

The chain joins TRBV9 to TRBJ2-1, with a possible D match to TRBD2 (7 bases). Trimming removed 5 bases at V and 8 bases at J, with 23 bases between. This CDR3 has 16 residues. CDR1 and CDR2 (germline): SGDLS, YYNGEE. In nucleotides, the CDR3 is TGTGCCAGCAGGGCCGGGGGGACATACTCGAGCGATGAGCAGTTCTTC. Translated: CASRAGGTYSSDEQFF.

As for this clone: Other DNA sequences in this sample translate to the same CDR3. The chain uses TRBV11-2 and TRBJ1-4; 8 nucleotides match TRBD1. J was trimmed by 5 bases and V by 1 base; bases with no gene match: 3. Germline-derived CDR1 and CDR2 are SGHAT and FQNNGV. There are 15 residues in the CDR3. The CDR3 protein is CASSLGDRHNEKLFF. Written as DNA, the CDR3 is TGTGCCAGCAGCTTAGGGGACAGGCACAATGAAAAACTGTTTTTT.

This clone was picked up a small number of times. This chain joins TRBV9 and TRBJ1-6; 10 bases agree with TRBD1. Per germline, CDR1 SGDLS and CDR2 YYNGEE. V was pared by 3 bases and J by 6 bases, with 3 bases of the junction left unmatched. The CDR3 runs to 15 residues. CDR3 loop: CASSGGTGVNSPLHF. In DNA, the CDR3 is TGTGCCAGCAGCGGGGGGACAGGGGTTAATTCACCCCTCCACTTT.